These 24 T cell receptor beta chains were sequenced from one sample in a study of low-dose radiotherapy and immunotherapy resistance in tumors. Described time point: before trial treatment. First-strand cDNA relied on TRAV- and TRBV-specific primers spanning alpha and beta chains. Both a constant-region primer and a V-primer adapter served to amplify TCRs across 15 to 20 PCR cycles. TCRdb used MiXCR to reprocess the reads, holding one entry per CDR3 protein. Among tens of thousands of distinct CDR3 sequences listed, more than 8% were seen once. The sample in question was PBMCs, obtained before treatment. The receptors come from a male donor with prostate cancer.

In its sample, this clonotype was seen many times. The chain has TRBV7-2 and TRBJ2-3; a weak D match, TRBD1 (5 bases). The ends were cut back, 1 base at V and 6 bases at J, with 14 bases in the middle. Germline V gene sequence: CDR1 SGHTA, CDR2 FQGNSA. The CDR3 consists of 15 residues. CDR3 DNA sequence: TGTGCCAGCAGCTTAGAAACAGGCCTGCGGGATACGCAGTATTTT. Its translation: CASSLETGLRDTQYF.

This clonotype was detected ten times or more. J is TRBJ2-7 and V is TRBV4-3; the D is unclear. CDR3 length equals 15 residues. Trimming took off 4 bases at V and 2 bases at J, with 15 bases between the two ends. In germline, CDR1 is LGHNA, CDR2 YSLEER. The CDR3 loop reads CASSRELLITYEQYF. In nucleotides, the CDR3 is TGCGCCAGCAGCCGAGAACTCCTTATAACCTACGAGCAGTACTTC.

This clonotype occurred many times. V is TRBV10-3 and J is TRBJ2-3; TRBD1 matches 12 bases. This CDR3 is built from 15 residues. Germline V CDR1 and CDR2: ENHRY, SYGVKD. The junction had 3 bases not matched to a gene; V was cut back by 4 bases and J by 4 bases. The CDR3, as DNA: TGTGCCATCAGTGCCGGGACAGGGGGCGCAGATACGCAGTATTTT. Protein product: CAISAGTGGADTQYF.

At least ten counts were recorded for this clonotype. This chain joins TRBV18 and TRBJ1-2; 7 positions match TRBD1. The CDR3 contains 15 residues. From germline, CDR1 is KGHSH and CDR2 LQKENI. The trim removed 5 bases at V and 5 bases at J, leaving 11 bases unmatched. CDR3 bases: TGTGCCAGCTCAACGGGACGATCCAGGGGGTATGGCTACACCTTC. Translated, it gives CASSTGRSRGYGYTF.

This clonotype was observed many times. The CDR3 coding sequence is TGCGCCAGCAGCCAAGAGGCGGGAGTGGGACCGGGCAATGAGCAGTTCTTC. Protein product: CASSQEAGVGPGNEQFF. The chain has TRBV4-3 and TRBJ2-1, with 7 bases that match TRBD2. The V gene's germline CDR1 is LGHNA and CDR2 YSLEER. Unmatched junction bases numbered 11, after V lost 0 bases and J lost 6 bases. This CDR3 contains 17 residues.

CDR3 sequence: CASSPVSWGAGNEQYF. In DNA, the CDR3 is TGCGCCAGCAGCCCCGTCTCTTGGGGGGCAGGTAACGAGCAGTACTTC. The rearrangement joins TRBV5-1 to TRBJ2-7, with D possibly being TRBD1 or TRBD2 (6 bases each). In germline, CDR1 is SGHRS, CDR2 YFSETQ. CDR3 length: 16 residues. Trimming stripped 4 bases from V and 5 bases from J, with 22 bases between.

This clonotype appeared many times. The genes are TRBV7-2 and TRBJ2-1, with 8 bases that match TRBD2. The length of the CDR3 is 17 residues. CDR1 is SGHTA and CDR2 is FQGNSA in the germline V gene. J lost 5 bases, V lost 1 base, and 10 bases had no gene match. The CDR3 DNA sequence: TGTGCCAGCAGCTTAGTAACGCTTACTAGCGGCAACAATGAGCAGTTCTTC. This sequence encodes CASSLVTLTSGNNEQFF.

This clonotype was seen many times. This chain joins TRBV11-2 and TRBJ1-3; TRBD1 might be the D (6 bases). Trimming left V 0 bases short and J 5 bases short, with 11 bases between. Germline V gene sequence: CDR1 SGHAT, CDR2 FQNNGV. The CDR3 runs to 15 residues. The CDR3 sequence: CASSLEPGVRNTIYF. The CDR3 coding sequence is TGTGCCAGCAGCTTAGAACCAGGGGTGAGAAACACCATATATTTT.

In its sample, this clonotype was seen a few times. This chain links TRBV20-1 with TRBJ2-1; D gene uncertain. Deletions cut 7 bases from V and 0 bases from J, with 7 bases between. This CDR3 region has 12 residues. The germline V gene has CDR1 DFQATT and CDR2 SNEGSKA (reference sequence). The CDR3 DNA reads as TGCAGTGAATTATCCTCCTACAATGAGCAGTTCTTC. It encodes CSELSSYNEQFF.

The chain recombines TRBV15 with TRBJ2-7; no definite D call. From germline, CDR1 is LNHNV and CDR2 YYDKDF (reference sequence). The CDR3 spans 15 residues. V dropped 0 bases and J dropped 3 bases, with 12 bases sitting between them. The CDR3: CATSRDWVSIYEQYF. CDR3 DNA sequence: TGTGCCACCAGCAGAGATTGGGTCAGCATCTACGAGCAGTACTTC.

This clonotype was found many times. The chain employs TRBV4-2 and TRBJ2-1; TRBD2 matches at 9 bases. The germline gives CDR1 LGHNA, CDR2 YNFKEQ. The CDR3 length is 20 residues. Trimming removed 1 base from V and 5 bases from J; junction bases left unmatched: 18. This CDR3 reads CASSQGSGGLISGRDNEQFF. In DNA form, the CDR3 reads TGTGCCAGCAGCCAAGGATCGGGAGGACTTATTAGCGGGAGAGACAATGAGCAGTTCTTC.

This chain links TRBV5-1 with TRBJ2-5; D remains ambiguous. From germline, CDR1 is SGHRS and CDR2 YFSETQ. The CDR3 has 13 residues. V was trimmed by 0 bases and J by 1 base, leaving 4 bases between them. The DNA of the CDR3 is TGCGCCAGCAGCTTGGTACTCCAAGAGACCCAGTACTTC. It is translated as CASSLVLQETQYF.

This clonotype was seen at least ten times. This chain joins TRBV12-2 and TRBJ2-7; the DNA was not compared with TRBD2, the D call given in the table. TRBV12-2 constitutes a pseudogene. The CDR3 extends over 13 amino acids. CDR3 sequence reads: CASRLAGLDEQYF. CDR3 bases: TGTGCAAGTCGCTTAGCGGGACTAGACGAGCAGTACTTC.

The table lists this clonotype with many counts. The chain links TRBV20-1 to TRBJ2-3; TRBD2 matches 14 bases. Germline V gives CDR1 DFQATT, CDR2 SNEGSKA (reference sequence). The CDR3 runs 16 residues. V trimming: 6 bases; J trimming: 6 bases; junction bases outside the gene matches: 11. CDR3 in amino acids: CSAAGGLAGDGDTQYF. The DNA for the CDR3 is TGCAGTGCCGCCGGGGGACTAGCGGGAGATGGGGATACGCAGTATTTT.

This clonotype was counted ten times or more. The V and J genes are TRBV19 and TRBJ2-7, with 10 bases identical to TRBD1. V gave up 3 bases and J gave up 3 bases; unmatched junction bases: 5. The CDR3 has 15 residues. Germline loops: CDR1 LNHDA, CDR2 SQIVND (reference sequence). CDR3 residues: CASSISTGGYYEQYF. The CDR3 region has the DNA TGTGCCAGTAGTATTTCGACAGGGGGCTACTACGAGCAGTACTTC.

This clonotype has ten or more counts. The CDR3 reads CAISEPAGVFF. CDR3 nucleotides: TGTGCCATCAGTGAGCCGGCAGGGGTGTTCTTC. The rearrangement uses TRBV10-3 and TRBJ2-1; the D gene is possibly TRBD1 (6 bases). Germline loops: CDR1 ENHRY, CDR2 SYGVKD. The CDR3 contains 11 residues. Trimming removed 2 bases at V and 15 bases at J, with 11 bases between.

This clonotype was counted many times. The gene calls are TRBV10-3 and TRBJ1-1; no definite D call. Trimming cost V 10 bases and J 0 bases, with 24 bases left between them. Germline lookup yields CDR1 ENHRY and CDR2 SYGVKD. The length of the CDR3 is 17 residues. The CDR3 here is CATNYRNPTDMNTEAFF. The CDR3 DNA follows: TGTGCCACGAATTATCGAAACCCGACCGATATGAACACTGAAGCTTTCTTT.

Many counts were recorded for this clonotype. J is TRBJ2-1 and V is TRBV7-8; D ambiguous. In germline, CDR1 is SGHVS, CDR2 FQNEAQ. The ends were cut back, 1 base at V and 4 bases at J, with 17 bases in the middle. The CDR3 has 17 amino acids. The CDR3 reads CASSLVTRALPYNEQFF. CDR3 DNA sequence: TGTGCCAGCAGCTTAGTGACAAGGGCACTACCTTACAATGAGCAGTTCTTC.

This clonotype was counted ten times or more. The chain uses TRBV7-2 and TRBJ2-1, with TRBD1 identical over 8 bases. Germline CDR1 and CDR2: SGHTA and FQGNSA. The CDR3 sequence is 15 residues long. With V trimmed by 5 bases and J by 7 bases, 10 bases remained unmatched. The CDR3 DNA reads TGTGCCAGCAGCCCCGGACAGGGCTCGGGGAATGAGCAGTTCTTC. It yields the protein CASSPGQGSGNEQFF.

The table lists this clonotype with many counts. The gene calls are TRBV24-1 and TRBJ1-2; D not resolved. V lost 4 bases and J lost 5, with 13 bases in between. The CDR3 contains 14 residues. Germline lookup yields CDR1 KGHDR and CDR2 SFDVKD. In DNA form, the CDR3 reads TGTGCCACCAGTGAAAACGGAGCTCATTATGGCTACACCTTC. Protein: CATSENGAHYGYTF.

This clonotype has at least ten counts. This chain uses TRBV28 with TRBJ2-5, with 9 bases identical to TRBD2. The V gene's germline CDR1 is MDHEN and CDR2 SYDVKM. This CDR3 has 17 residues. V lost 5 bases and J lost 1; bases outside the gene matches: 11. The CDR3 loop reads CASSQHLLAGSQETQYF. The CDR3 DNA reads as TGTGCCAGCAGTCAGCACCTTCTAGCGGGGTCCCAAGAGACCCAGTACTTC. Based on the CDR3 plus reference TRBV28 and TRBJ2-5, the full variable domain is DVKVTQSSRYLVKRTGEKVFLECVQDMDHENMFWYRQDPGLGLRLIYFSYDVKMKEKGDIPEGYSVSREKKERFSLILESASTNQTSMYLCASSQHLLAGSQETQYFGPGTRLLVL.

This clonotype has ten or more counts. CDR3 loop: CASSLQQGTYEQYF. In DNA, the CDR3 is TGTGCCAGCAGCTTACAACAAGGGACCTACGAGCAGTACTTC. J is TRBJ2-7 and V is TRBV7-2; D ambiguous. The V end lost 2 bases, the J end lost 2 bases, and 10 bases lay between the germline ends. CDR1 is SGHTA and CDR2 is FQGNSA in the germline V gene. The CDR3 spans 14 residues. The complete variable domain, with remaining parts taken from reference TRBV7-2 and TRBJ2-7, reads GAGVSQSPSNKVTEKGKDVELRCDPISGHTALYWYRQSLGQGLEFLIYFQGNSAPDKSGLPSDRFSAERTGGSVSTLTIQRTQQEDSAVYLCASSLQQGTYEQYFGPGTRLTVT.

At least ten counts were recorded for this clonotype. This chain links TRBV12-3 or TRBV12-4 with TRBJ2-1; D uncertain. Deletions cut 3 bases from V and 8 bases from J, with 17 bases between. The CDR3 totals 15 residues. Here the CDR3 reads CASSLGSRMMYEQFF. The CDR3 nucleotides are TGTGCCAGCAGTTTGGGCAGTAGGATGATGTATGAGCAGTTCTTC.

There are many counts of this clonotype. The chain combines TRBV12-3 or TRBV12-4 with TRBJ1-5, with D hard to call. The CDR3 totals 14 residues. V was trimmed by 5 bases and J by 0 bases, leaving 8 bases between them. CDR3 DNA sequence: TGTGCCAGCAGTGCCACGCATAGCAATCAGCCCCAGCATTTT. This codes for CASSATHSNQPQHF.